This T cell receptor (beta chain) was sequenced in a study of blood T cell repertoires in COVID-19. Across the whole study: Collection of acute and convalescent COVID-19 samples took place in the United States, Italy and Spain. In each case, the material was cDNA or gDNA derived from T cells, B-cell-depleted T cells, or PBMCs.

V was clipped by 0 bases and J by 2 bases, with 16 bases between them. This CDR3 comprises 16 residues. CDR1 and CDR2 from the germline V gene are GTSNPN and SVGIG (reference sequence). Methods used by the authors: Estimates of nucleated cell counts were drawn from the amplification of reference gene primers. The protocol was immunoSEQ multiplex PCR, while the TCRdb copy is restricted to in-frame clones and leaves out a portion. D and trimming come from the DNA, and the V and J calls and clone size come from that table. The sample shows about 94,000 clones, about 80% of them seen only once. V usage is TRBV30 and J usage is TRBJ1-1, with D hard to call. The sample consisted of peripheral blood. The TCR originated in a human donor in a cohort sampled during active COVID-19. The CDR3 reads CAWSVTPIYGNTEAFF. The CDR3 DNA follows: TGTGCCTGGAGTGTGACACCTATTTATGGTAACACTGAAGCTTTCTTT.